Given below is one TCR beta chain in context. Its antigen is still unknown. No base qualities exist here, and no much larger clone lies one base off it. TCRbeta CDR3 regions were amplified from genomic DNA using the immunoSEQ Assay, a bias-controlled multiplex PCR. The study's own analysis went as follows. The number of nucleated cells in each sample was estimated from the amplification of reference gene primers within the assay. Sequence reads were collapsed and filtered to measure the absolute abundance of every unique TCRbeta CDR3 rearrangement. For each sample, productive Simpson clonality was calculated as the square root of Simpson's diversity index over productive rearrangements. TCRdb mirrors the immuneACCESS table, restricted to in-frame sequences. Some clones are absent from its copies; in checked studies, under half trace to an unresolved V gene, and the reason for the others is unknown. The DNA was the basis for D and trimming; V, J and clone size are from that table. This sample lists around 290,000 clones; roughly 90% were detected once. The ten largest make up around 0.9% of the sample.

This sample stems from a study of blood T cell repertoires in COVID-19 (dated by TCRdb to 2020 to 2021). Regarding the complete study: The collaborator samples originated in the United States, Italy and Spain and spanned the acute and convalescent phases of COVID-19. The prospective study material was composed of cDNA or gDNA derived from T cells, B-cell-depleted T cells, or PBMCs. The dataset comprised deeply sampled blood TCRbeta repertoires from subjects exposed to, actively infected with, or recovered from COVID-19. The repertoires were made available in a free public database intended to serve as a resource for research on the immune response to SARS-CoV-2. Samples were obtained from the ongoing ImmuneRACE study (first 160 participants) and from about 1,300 subjects provided by 6 global collaborators. Nearly every sample came with metadata listing a de-identified subject ID, COVID-19 status, age in years and sex. HLA class I and class II types, where available, came from metadata supplied by the sample provider rather than from assay-based typing.

V is cut by 0 bases and J by 4 bases, and the space between the germline ends is 13 bases. Via the germline V gene (reference sequence), CDR1 is GTSNPN and CDR2 SVGIG. The CDR3 starts with the cysteine, ends with the phenylalanine, and has 15 residues. The sequence is cut down to CDR3 DNA, 45 bases in frame from base 1. In the prospective study, participants were about 18 to 90 years old, resided in fewer than 25 geographic areas of the United States, and were enrolled through a virtual design. In the prospective study, participants were assigned to cohorts based on the clinical history participants reported in a screening survey and a study questionnaire. Recovered participants in ImmuneRACE Cohort 3 were defined as having two consecutive negative NP/OP PCR tests, clearance from a healthcare professional, or resolution of symptoms. In the prospective study, whole blood, serum and a nasopharyngeal or oropharyngeal swab were collected from each participant by mobile phlebotomists. Additional blood draws and questionnaires over an approximately 2-month period could optionally be provided by prospective study participants. Blood samples from the prospective study were shipped frozen or at room temperature prior to DNA extraction.

Study-level results and caveats: The amount of clinical and demographic metadata varied by source and participant and was provided uncurated.

Sequencing was done on a sample of PBMCs or T cells enriched from blood (not recorded which). This TCR was recovered from a woman aged 25 to 45 who had recovered from COVID-19. The sequence joins TRBV30 to TRBJ1-3; possibly the D gene is TRBD1, per 5 matching bases. The nucleotide sequence reads as follows: TGTGCCTGGAGTGTAGGACCTGGGGCGGGAAACACCATATATTTT. It translates as CAWSVGPGAGNTIYF.